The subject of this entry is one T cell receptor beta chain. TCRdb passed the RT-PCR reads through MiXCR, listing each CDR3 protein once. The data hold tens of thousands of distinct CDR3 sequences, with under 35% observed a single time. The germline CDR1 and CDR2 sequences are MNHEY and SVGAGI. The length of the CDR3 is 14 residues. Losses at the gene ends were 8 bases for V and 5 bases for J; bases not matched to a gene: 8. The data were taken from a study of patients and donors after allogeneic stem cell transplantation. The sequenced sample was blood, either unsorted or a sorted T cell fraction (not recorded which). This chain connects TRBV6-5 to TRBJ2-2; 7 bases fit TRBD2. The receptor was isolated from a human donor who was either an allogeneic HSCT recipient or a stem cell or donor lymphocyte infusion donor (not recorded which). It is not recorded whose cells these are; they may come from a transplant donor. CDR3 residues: CASGRAVRTGELFF. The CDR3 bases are TGTGCCAGCGGGAGGGCCGTAAGAACCGGGGAGCTGTTTTTT.